One sample yielded the 15 T cell receptor beta chains listed below, sequenced in a study of shared clonotypes between healthy human individuals. Assay used: immunoSEQ multiplex PCR; TCRdb lists only in-frame clones, some missing. The repertoire has roughly 2.4 million clones, nearly 97% of them found once; the top ten carry 0.1% to 0.15%. Sequenced sample: naive CD4+ T cells sorted from blood. Noted subset: CD45RA+ positively selected. The receptor source for this set is a man aged 18-30 years in good health.

The V and J genes are TRBV4-1 and TRBJ1-6; 8 bases align to TRBD1. CDR3 length: 15 residues. Germline CDR1 MGHRA, CDR2 YSYEKL. V trimming: 1 base; J trimming: 9 bases; junction bases outside the gene matches: 5. The CDR3 DNA follows: TGCGCCAGCAGCCAAGGCGGACAGGGTGGTTCACCCCTCCACTTT. Amino acid sequence: CASSQGGQGGSPLHF.

This chain joins TRBV30 and TRBJ1-5; TRBD1 might be the D (6 bases). Trimming shortened V by 0 bases and J by 6 bases, and 12 bases separated the two germline ends. Per germline, CDR1 GTSNPN and CDR2 SVGIG (reference sequence). CDR3 length: 14 residues. CDR3 residues: CAWSVNTGFQPQHF. The DNA for the CDR3 is TGTGCCTGGAGTGTTAACACAGGGTTTCAGCCCCAGCATTTT.

V and J are TRBV19 and TRBJ2-2; TRBD2 might be the D (6 bases). Between the trimmed V and J ends, which lost 8 bases and 5 bases, there was a span of 12 bases. Germline CDR1 is LNHDA and CDR2 is SQIVND (reference sequence). The CDR3 sequence is 13 residues long. CDR3 protein: CASVVRGTGELFF. CDR3 bases: TGTGCCAGTGTCGTTCGGGGGACCGGGGAGCTGTTTTTT. Using reference TRBV19 and TRBJ2-2 for the parts outside the CDR3, the full variable domain is DGGITQSPKYLFRKEGQNVTLSCEQNLNHDAMYWYRQDPGQGLRLIYYSQIVNDFQKGDIAEGYSVSREKKESFPLTVTSAQKNPTAFYLCASVVRGTGELFFGEGSRLTVL.

This chain joins TRBV5-4 and TRBJ2-1; 7 bases agree with TRBD2. This CDR3 is built from 14 residues. Germline CDR1 SGHNT, CDR2 YYREEE (reference sequence). V gave up 1 base and J gave up 4 bases; unmatched junction bases: 2. The CDR3 is CASSLTSAYNEQFF. CDR3 DNA: TGTGCCAGCAGCTTGACTAGCGCTTACAATGAGCAGTTCTTC.

The chain uses TRBV11-2 and TRBJ2-2, with D unresolved. This CDR3 comprises 14 residues. With 3 bases removed from V and 2 bases from J, the gap between germline ends came to 7 bases. Germline lookup yields CDR1 SGHAT and CDR2 FQNNGV. CDR3 region: CASSFLVNTGELFF. CDR3 DNA sequence: TGTGCCAGCAGCTTCCTCGTAAACACCGGGGAGCTGTTTTTT.

The rearrangement joins TRBV14 to TRBJ2-4; 7 positions match TRBD1. CDR1 is SGHDN and CDR2 is FVKESK in the germline V gene. CDR3 length equals 15 residues. The J segment lost 1 base and the V segment lost 4 bases, leaving 4 bases of the junction unmatched. CDR3 region: CASSPLDRAKNIQYF. The CDR3 DNA follows: TGTGCCAGCAGCCCACTGGACAGGGCCAAAAACATTCAGTACTTC.

This rearrangement joins TRBV7-9 to TRBJ2-7; 7 bases align to TRBD1. The germline gives CDR1 SEHNR, CDR2 FQNEAQ (reference sequence). The junction had 5 bases not matched to a gene; V was cut back by 3 bases and J by 0 bases. The CDR3 is made up of 15 amino acids. The CDR3 region has the DNA TGTGCCAGCAGCTTTATCCGGGACAGCTCCTACGAGCAGTACTTC. This translates into CASSFIRDSSYEQYF.

The chain combines TRBV2 with TRBJ1-2, with 7 nucleotides matching TRBD1. The length of the CDR3 is 13 residues. With V trimmed by 10 bases and J by 2 bases, 7 bases remained unmatched. CDR1 SNHLY and CDR2 FYNNEI come from the germline V gene. CDR3 loop: CATYTGDNYGYTF. The CDR3 DNA is TGTGCCACCTATACAGGGGACAACTATGGCTACACCTTC.

J is TRBJ1-2 and V is TRBV5-1, with D unclear. The CDR3 runs 14 residues. The ends were cut back, 0 bases at V and 3 bases at J, with 9 bases in the middle. Per the germline V gene, CDR1 is SGHRS and CDR2 is YFSETQ. The chain's CDR3 is CASSLAGRDYGYTF. The CDR3 DNA sequence: TGCGCCAGCAGCTTGGCGGGAAGGGACTATGGCTACACCTTC. The complete variable domain, with remaining parts taken from reference TRBV5-1 and TRBJ1-2, reads KAGVTQTPRYLIKTRGQQVTLSCSPISGHRSVSWYQQTPGQGLQFLFEYFSETQRNKGNFPGRFSGRQFSNSRSEMNVSTLELGDSALYLCASSLAGRDYGYTFGSGTRLTVV.

J is TRBJ2-7 and V is TRBV19; 7 bases map to TRBD1. In germline, CDR1 is LNHDA, CDR2 SQIVND (reference sequence). V was pared by 6 bases and J by 3 bases, with 8 bases of the junction left unmatched. The CDR3 totals 14 residues. The CDR3 DNA follows: TGTGCCAGTAGGGCGACAGGGACCCTCTACGAGCAGTACTTC. As protein: CASRATGTLYEQYF.

About this clone: The same CDR3 is also encoded by other DNA sequences in this sample. J is TRBJ2-7 and V is TRBV6-5; 9 bases are shared with TRBD2. This CDR3 comprises 15 residues. V dropped 2 bases and J dropped 2; count of bases not matched to a gene: 4. Germline CDR1 and CDR2: MNHEY and SVGAGI. The CDR3 reads CASSYGREGTYEQYF. The CDR3 bases are TGTGCCAGCAGTTACGGGCGGGAGGGCACCTACGAGCAGTACTTC.

The rearrangement joins TRBV10-3 to TRBJ2-7, with 11 bases that match TRBD2. The V and J ends lost 10 bases and 7 bases, in that order; junction bases with no gene match: 12. CDR1 and CDR2 from the germline V gene are ENHRY and SYGVKD. This CDR3 region has 14 residues. The CDR3 nucleotides are TGTGCCAGCGGGACTAGCGGCGGGATTTTGGAGCAGTACTTC. Translating gives CASGTSGGILEQYF.

The chain uses TRBV19 and TRBJ2-5; D remains ambiguous. This CDR3 region has 14 residues. From germline, CDR1 is LNHDA and CDR2 SQIVND (reference sequence). V lost 1 base, J lost 3 bases, and 9 bases lay in between. The CDR3 loop reads CASSIGGTKETQYF. DNA for the CDR3: TGTGCCAGTAGTATAGGTGGCACGAAAGAGACCCAGTACTTC.

The rearrangement links TRBV30 to TRBJ1-2; unclear D gene. This CDR3 has 11 residues. The V gene's germline CDR1 is GTSNPN and CDR2 SVGIG (reference sequence). The V end was cut by 5 bases, the J end by 5 bases, with 9 bases between. This CDR3 reads CAWSDFYGYTF. As DNA, the CDR3 is TGTGCCTGGTCCGACTTTTATGGCTACACCTTC. Drawing the rest from reference TRBV30 and TRBJ1-2, the complete variable domain is SQTIHQWPATLVQPVGSPLSLECTVEGTSNPNLYWYRQAAGRGLQLLFYSVGIGQISSEVPQNLSASRPQDRQFILSSKKLLLSDSGFYLCAWSDFYGYTFGSGTRLTVV.

As for this clone: Additional DNA sequences in this sample encode the identical CDR3. The J gene is TRBJ2-7, the V gene TRBV6-5; 10 bases are a match to TRBD1. The CDR3 spans 15 residues. Germline V gene sequence: CDR1 MNHEY, CDR2 SVGAGI. V was clipped by 5 bases and J by 0 bases; unmatched bases: 4. For the CDR3, the DNA is TGTGCCAGCAGTCATAGGGACAGGGGCTCCTACGAGCAGTACTTC. As protein: CASSHRDRGSYEQYF.